This T cell receptor (beta chain) was sequenced in a study of cytomegalovirus exposure and HLA in healthy donors. Produced via immunoSEQ multiplex PCR; TCRdb's table is partial and in-frame only. The table shows 150,000 or so clones, with approximately 86% occurring only once. V dropped 3 bases and J dropped 4; count of bases not matched to a gene: 11. Per the germline V gene, CDR1 is LGHNA and CDR2 is YSLEER. CDR3 length equals 18 residues. The receptor was isolated from a man aged 18 to 29 in good health and CMV-seropositive. The chain recombines TRBV4-3 with TRBJ2-7, with 14 positions matching TRBD2. Source material: PBMCs. The CDR3 loop reads CASSHGLAGGRYFYEQYF. CDR3 nucleotide sequence: TGCGCCAGCAGCCATGGACTAGCGGGGGGCCGGTATTTTTACGAGCAGTACTTC.